The sequence of this TCR beta chain was determined in a study of cytomegalovirus exposure and HLA in healthy donors. Study-wide results and limits: TCR beta V- and J-gene trimming was later associated with a missense DCLRE1C variant.

The CDR3 runs to 12 residues. Germline lookup yields CDR1 SGDLS and CDR2 YYNGEE. Trimming took off 3 bases at V and 7 bases at J, with 10 bases between the two ends. PCR employed 60 Vbeta and 13 Jbeta primers. TCRdb's table, derived via immunoSEQ multiplex PCR, lists solely in-frame clones and lacks some. The sample comprises under 85,000 clones, about 78% of which are singletons, and over 2.5% rests with the top ten. As concerns this clone: The antigen remains unidentified.

The rearrangement joins TRBV9 to TRBJ1-2; D remains unclear. Material for sequencing was PBMCs. The clonotype comes from a young man in good health and CMV-seronegative. The CDR3 nucleotides read TGTGCCAGCAGCGCTCCGGAGGGTGGCTACACCTTC. Translation gives CASSAPEGGYTF.